Given below is one T cell receptor beta chain in context. The table came from immunoSEQ multiplex PCR; TCRdb's copy has only in-frame clones and leaves some out. The sample records around 56,000 clones, over 75% being singletons. The data originate from a study of T cell changes during pregnancy in multiple sclerosis. Germline assignment: CDR1 SQVTM and CDR2 ANQGSEA. The CDR3 sequence is 11 residues long. Trimming pared 3 bases from V and 4 bases from J, leaving 6 bases between. The gene calls are TRBV29-1 and TRBJ1-1, with unresolved D. The material sequenced was peripheral blood, taken after pregnancy. This clonotype was sampled from a female donor with multiple sclerosis, enrolled in a pregnancy study. CDR3 sequence reads: CSVDVGTEAFF. The CDR3 bases are TGCAGCGTTGATGTCGGCACTGAAGCTTTCTTT.